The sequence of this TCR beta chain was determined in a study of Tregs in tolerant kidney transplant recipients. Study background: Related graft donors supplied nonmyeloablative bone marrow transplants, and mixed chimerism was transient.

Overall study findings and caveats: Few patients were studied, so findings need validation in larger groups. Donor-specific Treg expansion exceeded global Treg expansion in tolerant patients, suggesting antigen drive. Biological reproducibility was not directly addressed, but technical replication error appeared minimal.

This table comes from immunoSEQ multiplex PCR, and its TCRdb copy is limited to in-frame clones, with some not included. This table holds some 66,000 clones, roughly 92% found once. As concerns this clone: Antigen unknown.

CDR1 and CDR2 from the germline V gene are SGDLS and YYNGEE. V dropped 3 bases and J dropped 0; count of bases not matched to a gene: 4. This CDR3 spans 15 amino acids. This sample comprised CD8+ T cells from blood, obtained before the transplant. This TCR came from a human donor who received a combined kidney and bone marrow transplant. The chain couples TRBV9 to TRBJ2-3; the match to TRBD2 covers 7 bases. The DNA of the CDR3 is TGTGCCAGCAGCGCGGGGGGATCTAGCACAGATACGCAGTATTTT. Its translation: CASSAGGSSTDTQYF. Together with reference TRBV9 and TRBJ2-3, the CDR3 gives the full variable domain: DSGVTQTPKHLITATGQRVTLRCSPRSGDLSVYWYQQSLDQGLQFLIQYYNGEERAKGNILERFSAQQFPDLHSELNLSSLELGDSALYFCASSAGGSSTDTQYFGPGTRLTVL.